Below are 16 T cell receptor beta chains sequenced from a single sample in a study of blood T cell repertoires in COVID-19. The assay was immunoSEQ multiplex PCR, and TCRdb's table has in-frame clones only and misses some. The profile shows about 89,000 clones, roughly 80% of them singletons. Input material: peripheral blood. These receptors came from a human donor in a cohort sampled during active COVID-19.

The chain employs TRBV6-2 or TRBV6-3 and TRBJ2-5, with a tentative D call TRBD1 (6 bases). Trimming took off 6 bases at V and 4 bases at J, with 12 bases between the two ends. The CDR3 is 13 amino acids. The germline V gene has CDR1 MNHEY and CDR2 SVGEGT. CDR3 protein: CASSGQKGETQYF. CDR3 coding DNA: TGTGCCAGCAGCGGACAGAAGGGAGAGACCCAGTACTTC.

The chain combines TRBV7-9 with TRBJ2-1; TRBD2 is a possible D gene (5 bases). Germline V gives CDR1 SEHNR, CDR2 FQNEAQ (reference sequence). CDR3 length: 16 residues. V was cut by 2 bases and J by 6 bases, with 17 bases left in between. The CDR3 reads CASSLSPIGGINEQFF. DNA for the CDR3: TGTGCCAGCAGCTTAAGTCCGATTGGAGGTATCAATGAGCAGTTCTTC.

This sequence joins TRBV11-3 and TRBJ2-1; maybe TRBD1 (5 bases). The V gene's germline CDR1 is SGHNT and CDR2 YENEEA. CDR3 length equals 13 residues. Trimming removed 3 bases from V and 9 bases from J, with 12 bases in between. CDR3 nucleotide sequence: TGTGCCAGCAGCTTTGGGGCCTTCGGTGAGCAGTTCTTC. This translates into CASSFGAFGEQFF.

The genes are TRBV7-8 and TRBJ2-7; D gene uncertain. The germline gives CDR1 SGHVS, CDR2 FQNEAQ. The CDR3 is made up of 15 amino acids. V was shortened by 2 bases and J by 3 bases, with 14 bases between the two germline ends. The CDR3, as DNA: TGTGCCAGCAGCTTATTGGCAGGTCTAATCTACGAGCAGTACTTC. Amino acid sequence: CASSLLAGLIYEQYF.

The DNA for the CDR3 is TGTGCCAGCAGCTTGGCCCGGACTAGCGGAAACATTCAGTACTTC. Its protein product is CASSLARTSGNIQYF. The chain couples TRBV7-3 to TRBJ2-4; 10 nucleotides align to TRBD2. V lost 3 bases to trimming and J lost 6 bases; unmatched junction nucleotides: 5. Germline CDR1 reads SGHTA; CDR2 reads FQGTGA. The CDR3 totals 15 residues.

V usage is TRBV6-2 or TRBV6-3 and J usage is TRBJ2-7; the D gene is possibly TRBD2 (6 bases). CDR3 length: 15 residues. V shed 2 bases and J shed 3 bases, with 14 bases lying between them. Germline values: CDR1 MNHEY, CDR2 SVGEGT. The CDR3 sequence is CASSYLHGTGYEQYF. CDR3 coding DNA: TGTGCCAGCAGTTACCTCCATGGGACTGGCTACGAGCAGTACTTC.

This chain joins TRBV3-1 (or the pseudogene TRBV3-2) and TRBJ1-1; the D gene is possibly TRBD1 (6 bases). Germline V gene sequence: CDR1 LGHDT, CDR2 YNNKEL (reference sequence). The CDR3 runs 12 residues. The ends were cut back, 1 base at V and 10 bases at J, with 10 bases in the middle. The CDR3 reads CASSQGNRVAFF. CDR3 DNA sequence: TGTGCCAGCAGCCAAGGGAACAGGGTAGCTTTCTTT.

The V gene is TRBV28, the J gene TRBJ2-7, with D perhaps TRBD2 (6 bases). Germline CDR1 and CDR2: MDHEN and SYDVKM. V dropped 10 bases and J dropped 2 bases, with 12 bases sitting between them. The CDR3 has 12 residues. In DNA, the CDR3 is TGTGCCACCGCGGGATTCCCCTACGAGCAGTACTTC. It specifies CATAGFPYEQYF.

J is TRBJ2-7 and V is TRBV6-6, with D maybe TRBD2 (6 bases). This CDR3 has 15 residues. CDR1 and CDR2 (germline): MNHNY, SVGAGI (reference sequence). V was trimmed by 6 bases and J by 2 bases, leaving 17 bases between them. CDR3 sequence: CASRDTGTGPYEQYF. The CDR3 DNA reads TGTGCCAGCAGGGACACCGGGACTGGGCCCTACGAGCAGTACTTC.

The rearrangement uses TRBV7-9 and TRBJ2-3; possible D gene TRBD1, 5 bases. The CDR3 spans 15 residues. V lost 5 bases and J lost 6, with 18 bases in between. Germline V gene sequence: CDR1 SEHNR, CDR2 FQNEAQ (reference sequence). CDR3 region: CASSPPQGLRDTQYF. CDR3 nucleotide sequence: TGTGCCAGCAGCCCACCGCAGGGCCTAAGGGATACGCAGTATTTT.

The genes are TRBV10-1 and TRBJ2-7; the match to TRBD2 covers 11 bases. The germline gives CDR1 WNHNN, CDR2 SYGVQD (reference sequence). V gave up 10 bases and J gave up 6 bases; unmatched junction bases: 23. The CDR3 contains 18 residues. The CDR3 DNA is TGCGCCATCCCGACTTGTAGCGGGAGGGCCCCCCTTCCCCGCGAGCAGTACTTC. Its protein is CAIPTCSGRAPLPREQYF.

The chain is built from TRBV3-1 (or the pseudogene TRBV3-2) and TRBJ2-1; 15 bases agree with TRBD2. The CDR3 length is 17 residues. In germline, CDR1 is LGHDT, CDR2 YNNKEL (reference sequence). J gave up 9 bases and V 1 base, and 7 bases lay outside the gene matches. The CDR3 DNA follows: TGTGCCAGCAGCCAAGCACGGACTAGCGGGAGGGACGGTGAGCAGTTCTTC. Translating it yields CASSQARTSGRDGEQFF.

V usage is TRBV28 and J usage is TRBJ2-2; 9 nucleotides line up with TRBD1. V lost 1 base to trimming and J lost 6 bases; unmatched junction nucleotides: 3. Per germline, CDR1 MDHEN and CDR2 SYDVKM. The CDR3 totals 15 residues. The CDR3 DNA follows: TGTGCCAGCAGTTTATCGGGGACAGGGCCCGGGGAGCTGTTTTTT. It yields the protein CASSLSGTGPGELFF. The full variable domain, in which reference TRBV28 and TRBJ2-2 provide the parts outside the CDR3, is DVKVTQSSRYLVKRTGEKVFLECVQDMDHENMFWYRQDPGLGLRLIYFSYDVKMKEKGDIPEGYSVSREKKERFSLILESASTNQTSMYLCASSLSGTGPGELFFGEGSRLTVL.

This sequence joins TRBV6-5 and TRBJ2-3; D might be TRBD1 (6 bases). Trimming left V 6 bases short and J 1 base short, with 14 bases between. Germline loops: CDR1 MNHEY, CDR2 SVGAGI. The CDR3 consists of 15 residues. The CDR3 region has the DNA TGTGCCAGCAGCCGAGGGGGAGTGGGCACAGATACGCAGTATTTT. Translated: CASSRGGVGTDTQYF.

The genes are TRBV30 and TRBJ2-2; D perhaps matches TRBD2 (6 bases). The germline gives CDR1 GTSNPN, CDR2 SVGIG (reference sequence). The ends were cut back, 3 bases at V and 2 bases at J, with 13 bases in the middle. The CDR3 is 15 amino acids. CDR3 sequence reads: CAWSGPGTNTGELFF. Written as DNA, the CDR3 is TGTGCCTGGAGCGGACCAGGGACTAACACCGGGGAGCTGTTTTTT.

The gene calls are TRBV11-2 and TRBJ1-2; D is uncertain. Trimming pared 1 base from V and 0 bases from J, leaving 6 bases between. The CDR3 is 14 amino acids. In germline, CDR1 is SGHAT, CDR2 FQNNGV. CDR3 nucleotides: TGTGCCAGCAGCTTAGTGGCAGCTAACTATGGCTACACCTTC. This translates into CASSLVAANYGYTF.